What follows describes a single T cell receptor (beta chain). This clonotype was observed at least ten times. The specificity of this receptor is unknown. Per-nucleotide qualities are absent, and no much larger clonotype sits a single base away. This sample stems from a study of T-cell reconstitution after alpha-beta-depleted transplantation in children (dated by TCRdb to the mid-2010s). For the study in its entirety: The study quantitatively tracked T-cell immune reconstitution after TCRalphabeta/CD19-depleted allogeneic hematopoietic cell transplantation in children using TCR repertoire profiling. What the authors observed across the whole study: The apparently early recovery of alphabetaT-cell counts about two months after transplant reportedly depended on only several hundred rapidly expanded clones that came from non-depleted graft cells. Over the following months the frequencies of hyperexpanded clones went down, and after one year T-cell counts and TCRbeta diversity were mostly credited to newly produced T cells. In some patients, the high TCRbeta diversity seen at day 60 was put down to recipient T cells and intrathymic progenitors that had survived conditioning.

The receptor library was made with PCR. Reads for this sample came from an Illumina HiSeq 2500. TCR libraries were prepared with molecular barcoding, using unique molecular identifiers to normalize TCRbeta repertoire quantification. TCRdb handled the public reads itself, with Q25 trimming in fastp and clone calling in MiXCR, and kept productive beta chains. Each CDR3 protein appears once, grouped with its most common genes and DNA. The sample has approximately 980,000 distinct CDR3 sequences on record, about 29% of them singletons. 28% of the sample rests with the top ten. V lost 5 bases and J lost 2 bases; the stretch between them is 15 bases long. Inclusive of the bounding cysteine and phenylalanine, the CDR3 is 15 residues long. The kept DNA is CDR3 alone, 45 bases in frame from the first base. This specimen's treatment or condition label, interpreted: allogeneic hematopoietic cell transplantation with graft depleted of TCRalphabeta T cells and CD19 B cells. The children who served as transplant recipients had been given grafts of TCRalphabeta/CD19-depleted allogeneic hematopoietic cells.

Material: PBMCs, mostly from graft donor cells, obtained 360 days after TCRalphabeta/CD19-depleted stem cell transplant. The chain employs TRBV12-3 or TRBV12-4 and TRBJ2-5, with the D segment identity uncertain. The receptor comes from a boy less than two years old who had a stem cell transplant for SCID, so the T cells may come from the graft donor. The DNA reads TGTGCCAGCAGTGAACGGCAGCTAATACAAGAGACCCAGTACTTC. The encoded protein is CASSERQLIQETQYF.